A selection of T cell receptor beta chains follows, all from one sample in a study of early stage breast cancer tumors. The data were produced by immunoSEQ multiplex PCR, yet TCRdb's version contains in-frame clones alone and is incomplete. The sample yields 5,500 to 6,500 clones, nearly 80% seen once. The material sequenced was normal breast tissue next to the tumor. Every receptor here comes from a person aged 70 to 80 with breast cancer. Both conserved end residues are part of each CDR3. The D gene is left open where the match is weak. Clone size is shown for a subset of rows, as once, few, many or a class of expanded clone.

D: -; size: -; V: TRBV30; J: TRBJ1-5; CDR3: CAWSVIGQGSNQPQHF; DNA: TGTGCCTGGAGTGTAATAGGGCAGGGTAGCAATCAGCCCCAGCATTTT
D: -; size: -; V: TRBV6-1; J: TRBJ1-2; CDR3: CASSEVVLGGGYTF; DNA: TGTGCCAGCAGTGAAGTAGTTTTGGGGGGAGGCTACACCTTC
D: -; size: -; V: TRBV7-3; J: TRBJ2-3; CDR3: CASSLNGIPTDTQYF; DNA: TGTGCCAGCAGCTTAAACGGGATCCCCACAGATACGCAGTATTTT
D: TRBD1; size: -; V: TRBV7-4; J: TRBJ2-4; CDR3: CASSLYRDRGRAKNIQYF; DNA: TGTGCCAGCAGCTTATACCGGGACAGGGGGAGGGCCAAAAACATTCAGTACTTC
D: -; size: -; V: TRBV5-8; J: TRBJ1-5; CDR3: CASSPGVGQPQHF; DNA: TGTGCCAGCAGCCCGGGAGTGGGTCAGCCCCAGCATTTT
D: -; size: -; V: TRBV27; J: TRBJ1-3; CDR3: CASSPLEGAGNTIYF; DNA: TGTGCCAGCAGTCCATTGGAGGGAGCTGGAAACACCATATATTTT
D: -; size: -; V: TRBV28; J: TRBJ1-2; CDR3: CASRKGLNYGYTF; DNA: TGTGCCAGCAGAAAGGGACTTAACTATGGCTACACCTTC
D: -; size: few; V: TRBV19; J: TRBJ1-1; CDR3: CASSRHTNTEAFF; DNA: TGTGCCAGTAGTCGACACACGAACACTGAAGCTTTCTTT
D: TRBD2; size: -; V: TRBV5-5; J: TRBJ2-7; CDR3: CASSFTPGEGYEQYF; DNA: TGTGCCAGCAGCTTCACTCCGGGGGAGGGTTACGAGCAGTACTTC
D: TRBD2; size: -; V: TRBV10-1; J: TRBJ2-1; CDR3: CANSFLLSGSSYNEQFF; DNA: TGCGCCAACTCTTTCCTCCTGAGCGGGAGCTCCTACAATGAGCAGTTCTTC
D: -; size: -; V: TRBV11-2; J: TRBJ1-2; CDR3: CASSLGLSANYGYTF; DNA: TGTGCCAGCAGCTTAGGATTGTCAGCTAACTATGGCTACACCTTC
D: -; size: -; V: TRBV5-1; J: TRBJ1-1; CDR3: CASSLHRVNTEAFF; DNA: TGCGCCAGCAGCTTGCACAGAGTGAACACTGAAGCTTTCTTT
D: TRBD2; size: -; V: TRBV5-1; J: TRBJ2-7; CDR3: CASSLAGGSYEQYF; DNA: TGCGCCAGCAGCTTGGCGGGAGGGTCCTACGAGCAGTACTTC
D: TRBD1; size: -; V: TRBV5-1; J: TRBJ1-3; CDR3: CASSLGGGGNTIYF; DNA: TGCGCCAGCAGCTTAGGAGGGGGCGGAAACACCATATATTTT